The rows below give T cell receptor beta chains drawn from one sample of a study of identical twins. MiXCR was run by TCRdb on the 5' RACE reads, yielding one entry per CDR3 protein. There are 210,000 or so distinct CDR3 sequences in the sample; around 6.9% occur only once, and roughly 2% lies in the top ten. This sample also belongs to another study, concerning yellow fever vaccine responses in identical twins.

The sample was memory (CD45RO+) T cells sorted from blood. These receptors all stem from a woman between 18 and 30 years old in good health. Each CDR3 is given with its conserved first and last residue. The D gene is left open where the match is weak. Size tells how often a clone was seen (once, few, many) or the class of an expanded clone, and some rows leave it out.

D	size	V	J	DNA	CDR3
.	.	TRBV20-1	TRBJ2-1	TGCAGTGCCCCCCAAGGGGCTAGGGACTACAATGAGCAGTTCTTC	CSAPQGARDYNEQFF
.	few	TRBV20-1	TRBJ1-2	TGCAGTGCTAGTGCAGGGACCAGCTATGGCTACACCTTC	CSASAGTSYGYTF
.	few	TRBV9	TRBJ2-3	TGTGCCAGCAGCGTAGCCCTCGAACGCGGCGGGGATACGCAGTATTTT	CASSVALERGGDTQYF
TRBD1	many	TRBV12-3/TRBV12-4	TRBJ1-5	TGTGCCAGCAGCTCTAAACAGGGGGATCAGCCCCAGCATTTT	CASSSKQGDQPQHF
.	many	TRBV12-3/TRBV12-4	TRBJ1-2	TGTGCCAGCAGTTTACGAGGGCGAAACTATGGCTACACCTTC	CASSLRGRNYGYTF
.	few	TRBV20-1	TRBJ2-7	TGCAGTGCCGATACCCCAAGGGAGCAGTACTTC	CSADTPREQYF
.	.	TRBV7-9	TRBJ2-7	TGTGCCAGCAGCCGACCCACTGTGGCCGAGCAGTACTTC	CASSRPTVAEQYF
TRBD2	many	TRBV7-8	TRBJ2-1	TGTGCCAGCAGCAGCAGGACTAGCGGGAGTCATGATGAGCAGTTCTTC	CASSSRTSGSHDEQFF
TRBD1	.	TRBV3-1	TRBJ1-2	TGTGCCAGCAGCCAAGGGACAGGGGGCGCGAGGGGCTACACCTTC	CASSQGTGGARGYTF
.	.	TRBV7-4	TRBJ2-7	TGTGCCAGCAGCTTAGCCGGGTGGAGTTCATACGAGCAGTACTTC	CASSLAGWSSYEQYF
.	few	TRBV7-6	TRBJ2-5	TGTGCCAGCAGCCAGAACATCCAAGAGACCCAGTACTTC	CASSQNIQETQYF
TRBD1	many	TRBV18	TRBJ2-7	TGTGCCAGCTCAACCGGACAGGGGAGCTCCTACGAGCAGTACTTC	CASSTGQGSSYEQYF
.	.	TRBV20-1	TRBJ2-7	TGCAGTGCCACAGGTGCAGACTTTTACGAGCAGTACTTC	CSATGADFYEQYF
TRBD1	few	TRBV28	TRBJ2-1	TGTGCCAGTTGGACAGGGTTCAATGAGCAGTTCTTC	CASWTGFNEQFF
TRBD2	many	TRBV12-3/TRBV12-4	TRBJ2-1	TGTGCCAGCAGGCCGGGACTAGTCGAACGGCAGTTCTTC	CASRPGLVERQFF
.	few	TRBV30	TRBJ2-7	TGTGCTCTGGGGAGGGTACAGGGGACCTACGAGCAGTACTTC	CALGRVQGTYEQYF
TRBD1	many	TRBV12-3/TRBV12-4	TRBJ1-5	TGTGCCAGCAGGGAGACAGGGGGAGGCAATCAGCCCCAGCATTTT	CASRETGGGNQPQHF
TRBD2	.	TRBV11-1	TRBJ2-5	TGTGCCAGCAGCAATTCAGCTCAGCGGGGGGGAGAGACCCAGTACTTC	CASSNSAQRGGETQYF
.	.	TRBV20-1	TRBJ2-1	TGCAGTGCTAGTAGCCGATGGGGGGAATACTACAATGAGCAGTTCTTC	CSASSRWGEYYNEQFF
.	many	TRBV29-1	TRBJ1-1	TGCAGCGTTCACAACGTACCAACTATGAACACTGAAGCTTTCTTT	CSVHNVPTMNTEAFF
.	few	TRBV6-4	TRBJ1-4	TGTGCCAGCAGTAGGACAGTGCCGAACCCAACTAATGAAAAACTGTTTTTT	CASSRTVPNPTNEKLFF
.	many	TRBV3-1	TRBJ2-3	TGTGCCAGCAGCCAAGATTGGAGTGATGATACGCAGTATTTT	CASSQDWSDDTQYF
.	many	TRBV12-3/TRBV12-4	TRBJ1-1	TGTGCCAGCAGACCGACGGTGAACACTGAAGCTTTCTTT	CASRPTVNTEAFF
.	few	TRBV7-2	TRBJ2-2	TGTGCCAGCAGCTCCTCCCCCCAGGCGACCGGGGAGCTGTTTTTT	CASSSSPQATGELFF
TRBD1	many	TRBV27	TRBJ1-4	TGTGCCAGCAGCCGACAGGGGCCGGATGAAAAACTGTTTTTT	CASSRQGPDEKLFF
.	.	TRBV20-1	TRBJ2-7	TGCAGTGCTAGAGAAAGTAGTGGTACTCCCAGCTCCTACGAGCAGTACTTC	CSARESSGTPSSYEQYF
.	.	TRBV6-1	TRBJ2-2	TGTGCCAGCAGTGAAGATTATGGTATCGGGGAGCTGTTTTTT	CASSEDYGIGELFF
TRBD1	few	TRBV7-2	TRBJ2-5	TGTGCCAGCAGCTCAGATGGACCGGGACAGGGAGAATTC	CASSSDGPGQGEF
.	.	TRBV7-2	TRBJ2-3	TGTGCCAGCAGCTTGTCCTTTTACCGGCAGTATTTT	CASSLSFYRQYF
.	.	TRBV24-1	TRBJ2-5	TGTGCCACCAGTGAGGCAGGGGAGACCCAGTACTTC	CATSEAGETQYF
.	.	TRBV2	TRBJ1-4	TGTGCCAGCAGTGGGGCAGGTGCTAATGAAAAACTGTTTTTT	CASSGAGANEKLFF
TRBD2	many	TRBV5-1	TRBJ2-1	TGCGCCAGCAGCGTCCTAGCGGGGGGGCCTGATGAGCAGTTCTTC	CASSVLAGGPDEQFF
.	many	TRBV7-2	TRBJ1-2	TGTGCCAGCAGCCAAACAAATCAGGGACTCGGCTACACCTTC	CASSQTNQGLGYTF
.	few	TRBV19	TRBJ1-1	TGTGCCAGTAGTATTCTCTCAGGCGCGAACACTGAAGCTTTCTTT	CASSILSGANTEAFF
TRBD1	many	TRBV28	TRBJ1-2	TGTGCCAGCAGTACCCCGGACAGGGAGAGTGGTGGCTACACCTTC	CASSTPDRESGGYTF
.	many	TRBV7-2	TRBJ1-1	TGTGCCAGCAGCTTAGTTGCAGGGAACACTGAAGCTTTCTTT	CASSLVAGNTEAFF
TRBD2	many	TRBV6-1	TRBJ2-5	TGTGCCAGCAGTGAAGGGTCTAGCGGGGGGTCATGGGAGACCCAGTACTTC	CASSEGSSGGSWETQYF
TRBD2	.	TRBV29-1	TRBJ2-2	TGCAGCGTTGACGGACTAGCGCGCACCGGGGAGCTGTTTTTT	CSVDGLARTGELFF
.	many	TRBV29-1	TRBJ1-5	TGCAGCGTTGTCCCTAGTACGAATCAGCCCCAGCATTTT	CSVVPSTNQPQHF
.	.	TRBV5-5	TRBJ2-1	TGTGCCAGCGGCTTGGGGCTAACCAATGAGCAGTTCTTC	CASGLGLTNEQFF
.	many	TRBV12-3/TRBV12-4	TRBJ2-3	TGTGCCAGCAGTTTGGGTAGGGCTAGCACAGATACGCAGTATTTT	CASSLGRASTDTQYF
.	few	TRBV28	TRBJ2-7	TGTGCCAGCAGTTTATATACGGGAGACACACCACCACCCTACGAGCAGTACTTC	CASSLYTGDTPPPYEQYF
.	few	TRBV6-1	TRBJ2-3	TGTGCCAGCAGTGAAGCGTACCCCAGCACAGATACGCAGTATTTT	CASSEAYPSTDTQYF
TRBD2	few	TRBV29-1	TRBJ2-2	TGCAGCGTACCACTAGCGGGAGGAGGTACCGGGGAGCTGTTTTTT	CSVPLAGGGTGELFF